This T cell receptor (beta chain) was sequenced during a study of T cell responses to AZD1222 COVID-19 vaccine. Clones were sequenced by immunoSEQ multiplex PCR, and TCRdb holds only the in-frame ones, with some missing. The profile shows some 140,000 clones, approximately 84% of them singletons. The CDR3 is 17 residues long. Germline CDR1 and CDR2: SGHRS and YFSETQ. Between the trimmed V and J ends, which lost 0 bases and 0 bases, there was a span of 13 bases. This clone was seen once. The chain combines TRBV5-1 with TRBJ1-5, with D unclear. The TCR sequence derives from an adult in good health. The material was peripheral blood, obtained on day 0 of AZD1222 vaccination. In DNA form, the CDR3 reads TGCGCCAGCAGCTTGGATCCGGCAGCAAATAGCAATCAGCCCCAGCATTTT. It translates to CASSLDPAANSNQPQHF.